These T cell receptor beta chains were read from a single sample in a study of blood T cell repertoires in COVID-19. Some clones are missing from TCRdb's copy, which holds only in-frame ones; the method was immunoSEQ multiplex PCR. The sample holds 210,000 or so clones, 83% seen once. The sequencing input was peripheral blood. These receptors were collected from a woman in her 30s with COVID-19, enrolled during active disease. CDR3s leave out the opening cysteine and the closing phenylalanine or tryptophan. Not all rows give a size; the values are once, few, many and, for expanded clones, a class.

j_call | v_call | clone_size | cdr3_aa
TRBJ1-2 | TRBV7-2 | few | ASSLMFGGYGYT
TRBJ2-1 | TRBV24-1 | NA | ATSDSDRGYEQF
TRBJ2-5 | TRBV5-1 | NA | ASSPTGAQETQY
TRBJ1-2 | TRBV7-2 | NA | ASSSGPGGIYGYT
TRBJ2-1 | TRBV9 | NA | ASSVEVRGNNEQF
TRBJ2-5 | TRBV5-1 | NA | ASSPIGTAQETQY
TRBJ1-4 | TRBV5-3 | NA | ARSGPVEEEKLF
TRBJ1-2 | TRBV5-1 | NA | ASSPAGTGGYGYT
TRBJ2-1 | TRBV7-2 | NA | ASSLGSQGSYNEQF
TRBJ2-1 | TRBV7-3 | NA | ASSSVAGGREQF
TRBJ2-1 | TRBV11-3 | NA | ASSLDRDRRNEQF
TRBJ2-5 | TRBV6-6 | NA | ASSYDPSGLQETQY
TRBJ2-6 | TRBV4-3 | NA | ASSHYNGQGNAGANVLT
TRBJ2-7 | TRBV10-1 | once | ASSESKGQSDEQY
TRBJ1-2 | TRBV2 | few | ASSADRGRGGYT
TRBJ1-6 | TRBV7-2 | NA | ASSLAFWGEIAIRANSPLH
TRBJ2-7 | TRBV30 | once | AWSPGQGWEQY
TRBJ2-5 | TRBV5-4 | once | ASSSRDRAQETQY
TRBJ1-1 | TRBV6-2/TRBV6-3 | NA | ASSFLRNTEAF
TRBJ2-7 | TRBV5-4 | NA | ASRTGLIEEQY
TRBJ2-7 | TRBV5-3 | NA | ARSCRDRGDQY
TRBJ2-7 | TRBV19 | NA | ASSIGAAESYEQY